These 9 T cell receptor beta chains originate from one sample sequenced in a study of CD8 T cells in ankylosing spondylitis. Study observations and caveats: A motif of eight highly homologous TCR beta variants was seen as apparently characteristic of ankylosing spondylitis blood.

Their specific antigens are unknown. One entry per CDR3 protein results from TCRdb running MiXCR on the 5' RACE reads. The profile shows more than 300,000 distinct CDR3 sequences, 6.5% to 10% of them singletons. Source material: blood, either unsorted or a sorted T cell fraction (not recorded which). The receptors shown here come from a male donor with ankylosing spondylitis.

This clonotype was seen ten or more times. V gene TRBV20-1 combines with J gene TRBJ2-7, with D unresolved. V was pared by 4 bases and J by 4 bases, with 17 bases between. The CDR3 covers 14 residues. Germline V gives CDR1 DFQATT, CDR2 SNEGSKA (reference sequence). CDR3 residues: CSATRPSEWYEQYF. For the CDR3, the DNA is TGCAGTGCTACCCGACCCTCCGAGTGGTACGAGCAGTACTTC.

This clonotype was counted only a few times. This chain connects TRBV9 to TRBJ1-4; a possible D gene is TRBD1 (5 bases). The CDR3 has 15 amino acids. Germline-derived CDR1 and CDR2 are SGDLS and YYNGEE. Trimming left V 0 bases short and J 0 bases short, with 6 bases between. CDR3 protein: CASSVGGATNEKLFF. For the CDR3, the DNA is TGTGCCAGCAGCGTAGGGGGGGCAACTAATGAAAAACTGTTTTTT.

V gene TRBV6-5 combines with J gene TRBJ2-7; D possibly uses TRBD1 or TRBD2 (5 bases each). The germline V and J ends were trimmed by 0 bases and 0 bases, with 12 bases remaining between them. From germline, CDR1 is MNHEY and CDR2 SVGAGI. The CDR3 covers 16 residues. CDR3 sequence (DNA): TGTGCCAGCAGTTACTCGGTTGGGGGAAGCTCCTACGAGCAGTACTTC. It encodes CASSYSVGGSSYEQYF.

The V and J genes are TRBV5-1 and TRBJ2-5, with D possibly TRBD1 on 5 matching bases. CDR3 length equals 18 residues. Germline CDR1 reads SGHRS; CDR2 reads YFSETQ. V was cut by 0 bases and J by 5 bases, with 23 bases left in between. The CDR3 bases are TGCGCCAGCAGCTTGGGACCGTCGGCGTCGACAGTTTTGGAGACCCAGTACTTC. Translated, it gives CASSLGPSASTVLETQYF.

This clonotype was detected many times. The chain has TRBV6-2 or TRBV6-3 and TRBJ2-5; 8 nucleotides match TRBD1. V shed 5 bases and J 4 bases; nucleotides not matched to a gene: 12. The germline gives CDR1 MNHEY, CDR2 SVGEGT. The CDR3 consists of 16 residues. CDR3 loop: CASSPGTGTSAETQYF. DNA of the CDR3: TGTGCCAGCAGTCCCGGGACAGGTACTTCGGCAGAGACCCAGTACTTC.

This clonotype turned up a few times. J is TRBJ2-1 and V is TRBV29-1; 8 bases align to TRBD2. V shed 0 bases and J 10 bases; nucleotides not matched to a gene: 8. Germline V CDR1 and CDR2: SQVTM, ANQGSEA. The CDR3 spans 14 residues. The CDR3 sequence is CSVEDERETFEQFF. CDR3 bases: TGCAGCGTTGAAGATGAGCGGGAGACTTTCGAGCAGTTCTTC.

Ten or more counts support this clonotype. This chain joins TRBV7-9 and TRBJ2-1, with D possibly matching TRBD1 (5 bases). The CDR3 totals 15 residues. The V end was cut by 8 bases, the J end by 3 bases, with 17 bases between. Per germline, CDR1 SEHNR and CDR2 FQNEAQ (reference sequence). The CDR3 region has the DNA TGTGCCAGCGCCTCTTGGCAGGGTTTCTACAATGAGCAGTTCTTC. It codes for CASASWQGFYNEQFF.

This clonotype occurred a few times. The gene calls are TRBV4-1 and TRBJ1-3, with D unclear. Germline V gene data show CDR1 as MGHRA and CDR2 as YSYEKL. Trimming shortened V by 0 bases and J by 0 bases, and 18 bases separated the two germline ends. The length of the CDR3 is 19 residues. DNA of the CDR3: TGCGCCAGCAGCCAAGATTTCGTCTTAGGTCTGCCCTCTGGAAACACCATATATTTT. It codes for CASSQDFVLGLPSGNTIYF.

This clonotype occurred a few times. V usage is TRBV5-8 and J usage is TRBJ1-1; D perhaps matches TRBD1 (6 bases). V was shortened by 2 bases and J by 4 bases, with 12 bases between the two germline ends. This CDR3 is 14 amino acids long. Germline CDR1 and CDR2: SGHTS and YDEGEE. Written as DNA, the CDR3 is TGTGCCAGCAGCTTCAGGGGTTGGGGCACTGAAGCTTTCTTT. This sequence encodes CASSFRGWGTEAFF. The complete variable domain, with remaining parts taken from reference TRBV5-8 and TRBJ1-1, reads EAGVTQSPTHLIKTRGQQATLRCSPISGHTSVYWYQQALGLGLQFLLWYDEGEERNRGNFPPRFSGRQFPNYSSELNVNALELEDSALYLCASSFRGWGTEAFFGQGTRLTVV.